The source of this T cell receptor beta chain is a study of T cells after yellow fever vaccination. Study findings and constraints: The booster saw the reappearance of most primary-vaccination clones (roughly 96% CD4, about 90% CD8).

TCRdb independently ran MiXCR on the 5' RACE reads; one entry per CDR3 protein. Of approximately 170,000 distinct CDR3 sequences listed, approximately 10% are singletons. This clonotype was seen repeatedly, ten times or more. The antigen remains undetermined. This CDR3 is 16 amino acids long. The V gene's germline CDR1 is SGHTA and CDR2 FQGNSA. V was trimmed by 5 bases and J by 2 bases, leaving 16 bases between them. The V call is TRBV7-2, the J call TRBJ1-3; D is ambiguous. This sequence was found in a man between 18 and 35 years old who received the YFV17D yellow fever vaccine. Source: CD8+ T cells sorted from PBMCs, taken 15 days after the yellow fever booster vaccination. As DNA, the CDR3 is TGTGCCAGCAGCCACCCCCAGGCCTGGCCTGGAAACACCATATATTTT. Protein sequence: CASSHPQAWPGNTIYF.